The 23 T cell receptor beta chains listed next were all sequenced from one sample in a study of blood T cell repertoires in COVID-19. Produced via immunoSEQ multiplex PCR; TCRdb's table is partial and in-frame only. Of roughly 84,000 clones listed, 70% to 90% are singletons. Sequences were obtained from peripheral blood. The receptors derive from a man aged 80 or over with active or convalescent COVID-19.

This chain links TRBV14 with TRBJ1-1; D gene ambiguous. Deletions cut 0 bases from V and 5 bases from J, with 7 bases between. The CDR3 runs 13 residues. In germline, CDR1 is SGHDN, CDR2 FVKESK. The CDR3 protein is CASSQDARTEAFF. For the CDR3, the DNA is TGTGCCAGCAGCCAAGATGCCCGGACTGAAGCTTTCTTT. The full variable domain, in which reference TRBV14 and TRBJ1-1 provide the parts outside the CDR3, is EAGVTQFPSHSVIEKGQTVTLRCDPISGHDNLYWYRRVMGKEIKFLLHFVKESKQDESGMPNNRFLAERTGGTYSTLKVQPAELEDSGVYFCASSQDARTEAFFGQGTRLTVV.

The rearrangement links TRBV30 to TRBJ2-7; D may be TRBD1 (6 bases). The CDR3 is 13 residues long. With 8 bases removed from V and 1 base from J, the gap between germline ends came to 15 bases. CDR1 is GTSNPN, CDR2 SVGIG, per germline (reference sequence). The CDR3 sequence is CAHRSRGSYEQYV. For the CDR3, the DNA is TGTGCCCATCGGTCTAGGGGGTCCTACGAGCAGTACGTC.

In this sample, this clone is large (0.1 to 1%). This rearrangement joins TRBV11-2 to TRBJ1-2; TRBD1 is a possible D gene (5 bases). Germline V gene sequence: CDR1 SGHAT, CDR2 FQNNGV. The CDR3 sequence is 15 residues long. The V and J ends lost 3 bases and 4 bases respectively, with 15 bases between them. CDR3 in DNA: TGTGCCAGCAGCTTTGGGGCAGGGTCGGTCTATGGCTACACCTTC. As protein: CASSFGAGSVYGYTF.

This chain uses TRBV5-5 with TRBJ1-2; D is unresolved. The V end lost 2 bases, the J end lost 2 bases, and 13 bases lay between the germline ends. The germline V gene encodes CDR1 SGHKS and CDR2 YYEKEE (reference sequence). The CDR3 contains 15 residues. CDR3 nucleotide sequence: TGTGCCAGCAGCTTAGCAACGGGAACCAACTATGGCTACACCTTC. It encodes CASSLATGTNYGYTF.

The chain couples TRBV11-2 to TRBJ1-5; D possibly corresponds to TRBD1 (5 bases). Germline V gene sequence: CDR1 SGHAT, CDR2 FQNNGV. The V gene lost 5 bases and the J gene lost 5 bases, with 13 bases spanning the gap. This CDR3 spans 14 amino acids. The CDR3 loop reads CASSLMGGDQPQHF. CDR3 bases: TGTGCCAGCAGCCTAATGGGGGGGGATCAGCCCCAGCATTTT.

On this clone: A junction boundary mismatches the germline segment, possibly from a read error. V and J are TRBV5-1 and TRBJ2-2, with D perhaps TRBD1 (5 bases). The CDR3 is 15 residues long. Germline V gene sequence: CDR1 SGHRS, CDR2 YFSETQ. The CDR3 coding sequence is TGCGCCAGCAGCTCCGACCTTACAGGCACCCGGGAGCTGTTTTTT. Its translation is CASSSDLTGTRELFF.

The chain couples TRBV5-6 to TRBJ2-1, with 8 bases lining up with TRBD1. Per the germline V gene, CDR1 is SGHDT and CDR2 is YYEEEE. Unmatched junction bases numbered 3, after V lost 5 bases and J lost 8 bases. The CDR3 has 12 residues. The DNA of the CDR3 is TGTGCCAGCAGGCGGACAGGGTATGAGCAGTTCTTC. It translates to CASRRTGYEQFF.

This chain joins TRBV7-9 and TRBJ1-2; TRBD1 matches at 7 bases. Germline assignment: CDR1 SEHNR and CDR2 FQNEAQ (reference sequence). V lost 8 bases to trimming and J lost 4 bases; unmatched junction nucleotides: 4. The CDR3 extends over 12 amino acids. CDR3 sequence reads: CASFTGVYGYTF. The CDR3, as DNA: TGTGCCAGCTTCACAGGGGTCTATGGCTACACCTTC.

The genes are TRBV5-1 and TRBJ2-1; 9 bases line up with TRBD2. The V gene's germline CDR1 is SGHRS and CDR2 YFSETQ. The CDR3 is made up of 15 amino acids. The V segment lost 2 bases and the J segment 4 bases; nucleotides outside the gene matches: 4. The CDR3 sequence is CASSFNAGGYNEQFF. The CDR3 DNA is TGCGCCAGCAGCTTCAACGCGGGGGGGTACAATGAGCAGTTCTTC.

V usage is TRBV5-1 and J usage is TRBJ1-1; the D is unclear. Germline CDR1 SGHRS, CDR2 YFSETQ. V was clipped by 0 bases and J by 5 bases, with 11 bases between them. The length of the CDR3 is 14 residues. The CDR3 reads CASSLARGRTEAFF. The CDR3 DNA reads TGCGCCAGCAGCTTGGCGAGAGGGAGGACTGAAGCTTTCTTT.

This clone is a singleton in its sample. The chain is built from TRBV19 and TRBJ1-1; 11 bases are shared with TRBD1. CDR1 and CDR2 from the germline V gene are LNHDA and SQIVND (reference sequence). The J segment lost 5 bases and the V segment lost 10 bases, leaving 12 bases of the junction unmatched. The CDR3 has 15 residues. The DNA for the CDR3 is TGTGCCACCGCCCCGGACAGGGGGCCGTGGACTGAAGCTTTCTTT. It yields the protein CATAPDRGPWTEAFF.

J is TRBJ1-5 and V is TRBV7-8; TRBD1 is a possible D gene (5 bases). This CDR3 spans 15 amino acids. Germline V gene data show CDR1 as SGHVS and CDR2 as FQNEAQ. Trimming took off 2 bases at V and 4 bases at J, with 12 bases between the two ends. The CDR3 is CASSLLSSGNQPQHF. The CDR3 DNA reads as TGTGCCAGCAGCTTACTTTCCTCAGGGAATCAGCCCCAGCATTTT. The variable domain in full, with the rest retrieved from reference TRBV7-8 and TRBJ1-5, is GAGVSQSPRYKVAKRGQDVALRCDPISGHVSLFWYQQALGQGPEFLTYFQNEAQLDKSGLPSDRFFAERPEGSVSTLKIQRTQQEDSAVYLCASSLLSSGNQPQHFGDGTRLSIL.

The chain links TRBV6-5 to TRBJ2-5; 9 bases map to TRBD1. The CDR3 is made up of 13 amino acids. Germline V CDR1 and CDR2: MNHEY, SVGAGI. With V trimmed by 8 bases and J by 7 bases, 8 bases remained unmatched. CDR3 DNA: TGTGCCAGCCTCCCACAGACAGGGGGGACCCAGTACTTC. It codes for CASLPQTGGTQYF.

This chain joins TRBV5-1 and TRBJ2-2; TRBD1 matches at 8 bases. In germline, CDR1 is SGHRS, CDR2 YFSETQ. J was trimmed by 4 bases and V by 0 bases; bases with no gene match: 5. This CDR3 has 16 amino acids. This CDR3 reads CASSLAGGVSTGELFF. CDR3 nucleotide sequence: TGCGCCAGCAGCTTGGCAGGGGGCGTTAGCACCGGGGAGCTGTTTTTT. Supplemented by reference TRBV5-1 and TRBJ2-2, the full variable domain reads KAGVTQTPRYLIKTRGQQVTLSCSPISGHRSVSWYQQTPGQGLQFLFEYFSETQRNKGNFPGRFSGRQFSNSRSEMNVSTLELGDSALYLCASSLAGGVSTGELFFGEGSRLTVL.

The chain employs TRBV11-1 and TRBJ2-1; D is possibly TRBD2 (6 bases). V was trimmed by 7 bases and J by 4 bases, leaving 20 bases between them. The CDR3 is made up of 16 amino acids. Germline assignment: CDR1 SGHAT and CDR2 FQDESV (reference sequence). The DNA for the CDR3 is TGTGCCAGCAACCTCATAGGAGGGGCGGGGTACAATGAGCAGTTCTTC. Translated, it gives CASNLIGGAGYNEQFF.

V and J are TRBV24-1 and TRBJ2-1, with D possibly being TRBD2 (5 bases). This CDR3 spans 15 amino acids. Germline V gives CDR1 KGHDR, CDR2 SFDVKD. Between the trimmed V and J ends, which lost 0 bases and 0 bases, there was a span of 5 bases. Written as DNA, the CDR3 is TGTGCCACCAGTGATTTGGGGAGCTCCTACAATGAGCAGTTCTTC. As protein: CATSDLGSSYNEQFF.

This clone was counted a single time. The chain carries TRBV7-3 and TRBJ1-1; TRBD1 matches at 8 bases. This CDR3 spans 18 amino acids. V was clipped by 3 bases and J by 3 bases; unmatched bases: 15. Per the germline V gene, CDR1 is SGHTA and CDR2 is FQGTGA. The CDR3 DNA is TGTGCCAGCAGCTTTTACGGACAGGGAGGGGGTGCGGACACTGAAGCTTTCTTT. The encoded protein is CASSFYGQGGGADTEAFF.

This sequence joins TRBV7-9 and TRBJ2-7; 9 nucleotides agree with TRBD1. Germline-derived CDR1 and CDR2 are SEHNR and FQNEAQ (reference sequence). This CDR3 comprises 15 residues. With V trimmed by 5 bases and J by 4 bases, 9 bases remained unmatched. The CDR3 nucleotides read TGTGCCAGCAGCGGGACCGGGACAGGGTTATACGAGCAGTACGTC. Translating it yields CASSGTGTGLYEQYV.

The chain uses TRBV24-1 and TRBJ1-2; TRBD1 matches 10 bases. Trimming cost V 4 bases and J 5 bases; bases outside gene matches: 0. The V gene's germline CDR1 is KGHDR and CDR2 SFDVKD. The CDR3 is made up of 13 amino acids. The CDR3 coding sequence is TGTGCCACCAGTGAGGACAGGGGGTATGGCTACACCTTC. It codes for CATSEDRGYGYTF.

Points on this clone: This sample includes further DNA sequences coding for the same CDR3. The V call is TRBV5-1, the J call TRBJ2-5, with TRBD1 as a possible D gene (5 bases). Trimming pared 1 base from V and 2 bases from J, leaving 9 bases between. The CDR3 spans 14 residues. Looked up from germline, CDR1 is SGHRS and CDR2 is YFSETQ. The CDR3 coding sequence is TGCGCCAGCAGCTTGACAGGCGGACAAGAGACCCAGTACTTC. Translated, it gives CASSLTGGQETQYF.

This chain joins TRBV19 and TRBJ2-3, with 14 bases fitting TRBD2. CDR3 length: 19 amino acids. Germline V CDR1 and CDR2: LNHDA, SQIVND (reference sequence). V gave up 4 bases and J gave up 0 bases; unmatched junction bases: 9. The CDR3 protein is CASSRKATSGRASTDTQYF. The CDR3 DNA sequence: TGTGCCAGTAGTAGGAAAGCGACTAGCGGGAGGGCTAGCACAGATACGCAGTATTTT.

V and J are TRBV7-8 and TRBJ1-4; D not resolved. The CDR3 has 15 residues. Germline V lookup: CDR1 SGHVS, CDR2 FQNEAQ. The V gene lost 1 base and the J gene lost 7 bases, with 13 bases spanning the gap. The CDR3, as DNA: TGTGCCAGCAGCTTAGGTGGTGGGCTGCGTGAAAAACTGTTTTTT. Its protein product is CASSLGGGLREKLFF.

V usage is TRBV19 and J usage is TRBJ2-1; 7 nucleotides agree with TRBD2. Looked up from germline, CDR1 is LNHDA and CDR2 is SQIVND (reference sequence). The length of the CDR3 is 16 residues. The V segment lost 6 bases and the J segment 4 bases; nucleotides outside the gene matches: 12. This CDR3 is CASRTLAGVEYNEQFF. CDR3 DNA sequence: TGTGCCAGTAGGACGCTGGCGGGAGTGGAATACAATGAGCAGTTCTTC.